Each of the 5 T cell receptor beta chains below was sequenced from the same sample in a study of blood T cell repertoires in COVID-19. Repertoires were generated with immunoSEQ multiplex PCR, while TCRdb's copy carries only in-frame clones and drops some. The sample shows 200,000 to 250,000 clones, just over 85% of them seen only once. What was sequenced was PBMCs or T cells enriched from blood (not recorded which). These receptors were collected from a woman between 45 and 65 years old with acute COVID-19.

The CDR3 DNA is TGTGCCAGCTCATCTTCAGGTGCTGGGGCCAACGTCCTGACTTTC. Protein sequence: CASSSSGAGANVLTF. The V and J genes are TRBV18 and TRBJ2-6; D is uncertain. V dropped 5 bases and J dropped 2 bases, with 10 bases sitting between them. The germline CDR1 and CDR2 sequences are KGHSH and LQKENI. The CDR3 is 15 residues long.

V gene TRBV28 combines with J gene TRBJ1-6, with 7 bases matching TRBD1. This CDR3 comprises 16 residues. Germline assignment: CDR1 MDHEN and CDR2 SYDVKM. With 6 bases clipped from V and 2 bases from J, the junction kept 7 bases outside the gene matches. The CDR3 DNA reads as TGTGCCAGCAGCTGGGCGACAGGGACCTATAATTCACCCCTCCACTTT. This sequence encodes CASSWATGTYNSPLHF.

The chain is built from TRBV11-3 and TRBJ2-5; TRBD2 matches at 13 bases. Germline V lookup: CDR1 SGHNT, CDR2 YENEEA. CDR3 length equals 15 residues. With 5 bases clipped from V and 3 bases from J, the junction kept 3 bases outside the gene matches. The CDR3 protein is CASSRGLAGKETQYF. DNA for the CDR3: TGTGCCAGCAGCCGGGGACTAGCGGGAAAAGAGACCCAGTACTTC.

The rearrangement joins TRBV29-1 to TRBJ2-7, with 7 positions matching TRBD1. This CDR3 spans 14 amino acids. Losses at the gene ends were 4 bases for V and 7 bases for J; bases not matched to a gene: 13. The V gene's germline CDR1 is SQVTM and CDR2 ANQGSEA. DNA for the CDR3: TGCAGCGTTGGACATACAGGGGCCTCGGGGGAGCAGTACTTC. Protein: CSVGHTGASGEQYF.

This chain uses TRBV15 with TRBJ1-5, with 7 nucleotides matching TRBD1. The germline V gene encodes CDR1 LNHNV and CDR2 YYDKDF (reference sequence). Germline trimming cut 6 bases from V and 4 bases from J; bases unmatched to any gene: 9. The CDR3 has 15 amino acids. CDR3 residues: CATSTDRAPNQPQHF. The CDR3 DNA reads as TGTGCCACCAGTACCGACAGGGCCCCAAATCAGCCCCAGCATTTT. Filled out from reference TRBV15 and TRBJ1-5, the complete variable domain reads DAMVIQNPRYQVTQFGKPVTLSCSQTLNHNVMYWYQQKSSQAPKLLFHYYDKDFNNEADTPDNFQSRRPNTSFCFLDIRSPGLGDTAMYLCATSTDRAPNQPQHFGDGTRLSIL.